The sequence of this TCR beta chain was determined in a study of cytomegalovirus exposure and HLA in healthy donors. The CDR3 length is 15 residues. Germline V gene data show CDR1 as SNHLY and CDR2 as FYNNEI. The germline V and J ends were trimmed by 6 bases and 0 bases, with 12 bases remaining between them. Findings of the study overall: The authors listed 150 to 200 TCR beta chains as cytomegalovirus-associated.

A multiplex PCR was run with 60 Vbeta primers and 13 Jbeta primers. The method was immunoSEQ multiplex PCR; TCRdb's version includes in-frame clones alone and lacks a portion of them. There are approximately 82,000 clones in the sample; about 70% occur only once, and roughly 6.1% lies in the top ten. This clone was observed a handful of times. The antigen remains unidentified. Specimen: PBMCs. This receptor was identified in a woman between 45 and 60 years old in good health and CMV-seropositive. This chain joins TRBV2 and TRBJ2-1; D is possibly TRBD1 (6 bases). Here the CDR3 reads CASRVDRSSYNEQFF. The CDR3 DNA reads TGTGCCAGCAGGGTCGACAGGAGCTCCTACAATGAGCAGTTCTTC.